These 18 T cell receptor beta chains were all obtained from the same sample, sequenced in a study of shared clonotypes between healthy human individuals. Sequencing used immunoSEQ multiplex PCR; TCRdb keeps in-frame clones, though not all of them. The sample includes about 2.4 million clones, 93% of them seen just once. The sequenced sample was naive CD4+ T cells from PBMCs. Subset described: CD45RA+ positively selected. These receptors were obtained from a man younger than 35 in good health. Some clones in this sample may be carry-over from other donors' samples.

J is TRBJ1-5 and V is TRBV7-8, with D possibly being TRBD1 (5 bases). Germline CDR1 is SGHVS and CDR2 is FQNEAQ. V lost 5 bases and J 5 bases, leaving 16 bases between the germline ends. This CDR3 contains 15 residues. The CDR3 here is CASSLREGRDQPQHF. The CDR3 region has the DNA TGTGCCAGCAGCCTTAGGGAGGGCAGGGATCAGCCCCAGCATTTT.

The V and J genes are TRBV7-3 and TRBJ2-1; 16 bases line up with TRBD2. This CDR3 contains 17 residues. V was clipped by 5 bases and J by 5 bases; unmatched bases: 6. Germline V gene sequence: CDR1 SGHTA, CDR2 FQGTGA. This CDR3 is CASSLGLAGGTHNEQFF. CDR3 nucleotides: TGTGCCAGCAGCCTGGGACTAGCGGGAGGGACACACAATGAGCAGTTCTTC.

This clone was recorded once. This sample also contains other DNA sequences that code for the same CDR3. The V gene is TRBV15, the J gene TRBJ2-1, with unresolved D. This CDR3 spans 13 amino acids. Germline V lookup: CDR1 LNHNV, CDR2 YYDKDF (reference sequence). Trimming took off 0 bases at V and 7 bases at J, with 7 bases between the two ends. CDR3 amino acids: CATSRDLRNEQFF. CDR3 bases: TGTGCCACCAGCAGAGATCTAAGAAATGAGCAGTTCTTC.

Concerning this clone: Other nucleotide sequences from this sample produce the same CDR3. The chain links TRBV6-5 to TRBJ2-2, with 8 bases fitting TRBD2. V was clipped by 3 bases and J by 2 bases; unmatched bases: 5. The CDR3 totals 16 residues. Per the germline V gene, CDR1 is MNHEY and CDR2 is SVGAGI. CDR3 DNA sequence: TGTGCCAGCAGTTATCGGCTAGCGGGCAACACCGGGGAGCTGTTTTTT. It is translated as CASSYRLAGNTGELFF.

The chain combines TRBV7-9 with TRBJ2-1; 8 bases align to TRBD2. CDR1 and CDR2 from the germline V gene are SEHNR and FQNEAQ (reference sequence). J was trimmed by 0 bases and V by 5 bases; bases with no gene match: 9. The CDR3 is 17 amino acids. CDR3 bases: TGTGCCAGCAGCCTTCCGGGCGGGGGGACCTCCTACAATGAGCAGTTCTTC. Amino acid sequence: CASSLPGGGTSYNEQFF.

The chain carries TRBV6-1 and TRBJ2-4; D tentatively reads TRBD1 or TRBD2 (5 bases each). Trimming left V 0 bases short and J 9 bases short, with 12 bases between. The CDR3 totals 14 residues. CDR1 and CDR2 (germline): MNHNS, SASEGT. CDR3: CASSEAIRDGIQYF. DNA of the CDR3: TGTGCCAGCAGTGAAGCGATCAGGGACGGCATTCAGTACTTC.

The chain employs TRBV5-4 and TRBJ2-2, with D tentatively TRBD1 (6 bases). The CDR3 length is 15 residues. V was clipped by 2 bases and J by 4 bases, with 12 bases between them. The V gene's germline CDR1 is SGHNT and CDR2 YYREEE (reference sequence). CDR3 sequence (DNA): TGTGCCAGCAGCTTAGACGGGACACTCACCGGGGAGCTGTTTTTT. Encoded protein: CASSLDGTLTGELFF.

The chain recombines TRBV28 with TRBJ1-2; 7 nucleotides align to TRBD1. Germline CDR1 reads MDHEN; CDR2 reads SYDVKM. The CDR3 extends over 15 amino acids. Trimming at V came to 9 bases and at J to 4 bases, leaving 14 bases not matched to a gene. The CDR3 loop reads CASYEQGPDFYGYTF. CDR3 coding DNA: TGTGCCAGTTATGAACAGGGGCCCGACTTCTATGGCTACACCTTC.

Here the CDR3 reads CAKYPGHIYEQYF. The CDR3 nucleotides are TGTGCCAAATATCCGGGACACATCTACGAGCAGTACTTC. This chain joins TRBV6-4 and TRBJ2-7; a possible D gene is TRBD1 (6 bases). V lost 10 bases to trimming and J lost 3 bases, with 16 bases between them. The CDR3 is 13 amino acids. The germline V gene encodes CDR1 MRHNA and CDR2 SNTAGT.

This chain links TRBV28 with TRBJ1-1; a possible D gene is TRBD1 (6 bases). V was trimmed by 6 bases and J by 3 bases, leaving 11 bases between them. Germline CDR1 and CDR2: MDHEN and SYDVKM. The length of the CDR3 is 13 residues. Here the CDR3 reads CASRPDRYTEAFF. The CDR3 DNA follows: TGTGCCAGCAGACCGGACAGATACACTGAAGCTTTCTTT.

This clone was found once. The chain uses TRBV28 and TRBJ1-4; TRBD1 aligns across 7 bases. The germline V gene encodes CDR1 MDHEN and CDR2 SYDVKM. V gave up 1 base and J gave up 4 bases; unmatched junction bases: 3. The CDR3 consists of 15 residues. The chain's CDR3 is CASSLSGTVNEKLFF. CDR3 sequence (DNA): TGTGCCAGCAGTTTATCGGGGACAGTTAATGAAAAACTGTTTTTT.

The chain carries TRBV2 and TRBJ2-3, with a possible D match to TRBD1 (5 bases). Per the germline V gene, CDR1 is SNHLY and CDR2 is FYNNEI. The CDR3 is made up of 15 amino acids. Between the trimmed V and J ends, which lost 7 bases and 0 bases, there was a span of 14 bases. The CDR3 region has the DNA TGTGCCAGCACCCAGGGCCTCCATAGCACAGATACGCAGTATTTT. Translated, it gives CASTQGLHSTDTQYF.

The rearrangement uses TRBV5-8 and TRBJ2-5; no firm D call. The length of the CDR3 is 16 residues. Germline lookup yields CDR1 SGHTS and CDR2 YDEGEE. V lost 3 bases and J 1 base, leaving 16 bases between the germline ends. The CDR3 region is CASSWAVAELQETQYF. CDR3 nucleotides: TGTGCCAGCAGCTGGGCGGTAGCCGAGCTCCAAGAGACCCAGTACTTC.

The rearrangement uses TRBV28 and TRBJ2-7; TRBD1 matches 7 bases. Unmatched junction bases numbered 7, after V lost 2 bases and J lost 0 bases. The CDR3 extends over 16 amino acids. Germline loops: CDR1 MDHEN, CDR2 SYDVKM. CDR3 in amino acids: CASSLSTGARSYEQYF. The CDR3 DNA sequence: TGTGCCAGCAGTTTAAGCACAGGGGCCCGCTCCTACGAGCAGTACTTC.

J is TRBJ1-2 and V is TRBV28; no clear D. V gave up 3 bases and J gave up 8 bases, with 16 bases separating them. Germline CDR1 and CDR2: MDHEN and SYDVKM. The CDR3 loop spans 14 amino acids. CDR3 bases: TGTGCCAGCAGTTTCTTCCGGTTAACAGAAGGCTACACCTTC. Translated: CASSFFRLTEGYTF.

This chain uses TRBV28 with TRBJ1-3; D is perhaps TRBD1 (6 bases). Germline-derived CDR1 and CDR2 are MDHEN and SYDVKM. This CDR3 region has 16 residues. Trimming cost V 1 base and J 1 base, with 11 bases left between them. In DNA form, the CDR3 reads TGTGCCAGCAGTTTATCAGGGGAGGGTTCTGGAAACACCATATATTTT. This gives the protein CASSLSGEGSGNTIYF.

V is TRBV28 and J is TRBJ1-4, with TRBD1 matching 7 bases. Germline V gene sequence: CDR1 MDHEN, CDR2 SYDVKM. The CDR3 runs 15 residues. Germline trimming cut 1 base from V and 8 bases from J; bases unmatched to any gene: 7. CDR3 protein: CASSLSDRVVEKLFF. CDR3 bases: TGTGCCAGCAGTTTATCCGACAGGGTGGTAGAAAAACTGTTTTTT.

The J gene is TRBJ1-5, the V gene TRBV28, with a weak D call TRBD1 (6 bases). The CDR3 spans 14 residues. Looked up from germline, CDR1 is MDHEN and CDR2 is SYDVKM. The V gene lost 7 bases and the J gene lost 4 bases, with 14 bases spanning the gap. The DNA of the CDR3 is TGTGCCAGCATACCGGGGGGACATAATCAGCCCCAGCATTTT. The encoded protein is CASIPGGHNQPQHF.